This is a list of T cell receptor beta chains from one sample in a study of molecular identifiers for immune sequencing clone quantification. TCRdb processed the PCR reads anew with MiXCR; each CDR3 protein has one entry. The data show 85,000 to 100,000 distinct CDR3 sequences, with roughly 24% seen just once and 0.94% held by the top ten. The sequencing sample was made of naive CD8+ T cells from blood, with Jurkat cell RNA spiked in. Receptor source: a human donor in good health. Some libraries in this study had Jurkat cell RNA spiked in. Each CDR3 is given with its conserved first and last residue. A D gene is named only where the DNA matches it firmly. Some rows mark clone size as missing; the rest say once, few, many or name a class of expanded clone.

CASSLTTGVNEQFF	TGTGCCAGCAGCCTAACCACAGGGGTGAATGAGCAGTTCTTC	TRBD1	TRBV7-6	TRBJ2-1	many
CASSMTGWTEAFF	TGTGCCAGTAGTATGACAGGTTGGACTGAAGCTTTCTTT	-	TRBV19	TRBJ1-1	many
CASSLHTGTEQYF	TGTGCCAGCAGCTTACATACAGGGACCGAGCAGTACTTC	-	TRBV5-8	TRBJ2-7	-
CSARDWLAGDTDTQYF	TGCAGTGCTAGAGATTGGCTAGCGGGGGACACAGATACGCAGTATTTT	TRBD2	TRBV20-1	TRBJ2-3	many
CASSWTANTEAFF	TGCGCCAGCAGCTGGACTGCGAACACTGAAGCTTTCTTT	-	TRBV4-3	TRBJ1-1	many
CASSIVPRGASETQYF	TGTGCCAGCAGCATTGTCCCACGGGGGGCTTCAGAGACCCAGTACTTC	-	TRBV5-8	TRBJ2-5	many
CASRSLSTYEQYF	TGTGCCAGCAGGTCCCTCAGCACTTACGAGCAGTACTTC	-	TRBV12-3/TRBV12-4	TRBJ2-7	many
CASSGDGEVFGHTDTQYF	TGTGCCAGCAGTGGGGACGGAGAGGTTTTTGGTCACACAGATACGCAGTATTTT	-	TRBV6-1	TRBJ2-3	many
CASSPMLSNYGYTF	TGTGCCAGCAGTCCCATGCTCTCTAACTATGGCTACACCTTC	-	TRBV25-1	TRBJ1-2	-
CASSYTGGDQPQHF	TGCGCCAGCAGCTACACAGGGGGCGACCAGCCCCAGCATTTT	TRBD1	TRBV5-1	TRBJ1-5	many
CASKLGAGWADTQYF	TGTGCCAGCAAACTTGGGGCAGGGTGGGCAGATACGCAGTATTTT	-	TRBV2	TRBJ2-3	-